This entry is about one T cell receptor beta chain. Its cognate antigen is unknown. This specimen comes from a study of blood T cells in healthy people across ages. Collection of approximately 9.3 milliliters of peripheral blood was performed for each donor. A second roughly 7 to 11 cycle PCR used barcoded and J-beta primers. TCRdb fed the 5' RACE reads into MiXCR, producing one record per CDR3 protein. This sample carries hundreds of thousands of distinct CDR3 sequences, about 50% of them seen once, and the ten largest clones take approximately 13%. Findings and caveats of the study: Naive T cell percentage strongly correlated with TCR beta diversity. Among T cells, TCR beta diversity per million cells dropped roughly linearly as age rose. Unsorted PBMC material precluded a definitive naive versus antigen-experienced comparison.

Sequencing was done on a sample of blood. This receptor was identified in a woman aged 80 or older in good health.

The CDR3 spells CASSEGTAGNTEAFF. The CDR3 DNA follows: TGTGCCAGCAGTGAGGGGACCGCCGGGAACACTGAAGCTTTCTTT. This chain links TRBV6-1 with TRBJ1-1, with TRBD1 as a possible D gene (5 bases). Germline V gives CDR1 MNHNS, CDR2 SASEGT. The CDR3 contains 15 residues. V dropped 3 bases and J dropped 1 base, with 12 bases sitting between them.